The subject of this entry is one T cell receptor (beta chain). What it binds is not known. Researchers ran the PCR with 60 Vbeta and 13 Jbeta primers. Study processing details: Counted up in a later analysis, unique TCR beta chains came to roughly 80 million, with around 11 million shared. Assay: immunoSEQ multiplex PCR; the TCRdb copy retains only in-frame clones and omits some. That table furnishes V, J and clone size, whereas the DNA furnished D and trimming. The table lists some 150,000 clones, roughly 62% of them singletons, with approximately 4.2% in the top ten. The record originates from a study of cytomegalovirus exposure and HLA in healthy donors. Broader study findings: A later analysis found TCR association rates differed by HLA locus, highest for DRB1 and lowest for HLA-C. Analysis was carried out at a later point, and it linked a missense DCLRE1C variant to TCR beta V- and J-gene trimming. Cytomegalovirus status was reportedly diagnosed by the classifier with high sensitivity and specificity.

The CDR3 is 15 residues long. V dropped 1 base and J dropped 3 bases, with 13 bases sitting between them. Per the germline V gene, CDR1 is SNHLY and CDR2 is FYNNEI. This receptor was identified in a man aged 55 to 70 in good health and CMV-seronegative. The specimen sequenced was PBMCs. This sequence joins TRBV2 and TRBJ2-7; a weak D match, TRBD2 (6 bases). The DNA for the CDR3 is TGTGCCAGCAGTGAAGTGGGGAGGTTAAACTACGAGCAGTACTTC. Translating gives CASSEVGRLNYEQYF.